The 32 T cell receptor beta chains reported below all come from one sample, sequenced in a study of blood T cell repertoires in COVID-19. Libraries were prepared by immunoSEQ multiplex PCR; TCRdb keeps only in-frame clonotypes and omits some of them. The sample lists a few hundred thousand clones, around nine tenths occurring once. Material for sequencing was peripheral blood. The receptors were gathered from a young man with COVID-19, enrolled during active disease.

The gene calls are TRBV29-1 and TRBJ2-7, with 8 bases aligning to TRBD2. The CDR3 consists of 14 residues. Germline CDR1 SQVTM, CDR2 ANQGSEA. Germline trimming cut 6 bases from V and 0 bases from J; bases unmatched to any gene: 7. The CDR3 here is CSVLLAASSYEQYF. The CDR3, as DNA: TGCAGCGTCCTACTAGCGGCTAGCTCCTACGAGCAGTACTTC.

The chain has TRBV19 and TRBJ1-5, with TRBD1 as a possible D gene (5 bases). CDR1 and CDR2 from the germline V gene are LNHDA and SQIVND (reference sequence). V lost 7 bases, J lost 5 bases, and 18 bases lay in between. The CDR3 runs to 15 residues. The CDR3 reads CASTLVETGDQPQHF. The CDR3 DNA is TGTGCCAGTACCCTGGTTGAGACGGGGGATCAGCCCCAGCATTTT. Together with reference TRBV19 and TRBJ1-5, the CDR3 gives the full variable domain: DGGITQSPKYLFRKEGQNVTLSCEQNLNHDAMYWYRQDPGQGLRLIYYSQIVNDFQKGDIAEGYSVSREKKESFPLTVTSAQKNPTAFYLCASTLVETGDQPQHFGDGTRLSIL.

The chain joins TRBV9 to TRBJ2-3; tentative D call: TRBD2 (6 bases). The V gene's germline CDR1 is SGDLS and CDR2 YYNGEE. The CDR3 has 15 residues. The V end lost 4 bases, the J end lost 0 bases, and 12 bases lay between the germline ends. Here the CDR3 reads CASSPRGLSTDTQYF. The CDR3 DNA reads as TGTGCCAGCAGCCCTAGGGGACTTAGCACAGATACGCAGTATTTT. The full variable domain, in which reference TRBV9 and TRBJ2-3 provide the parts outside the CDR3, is DSGVTQTPKHLITATGQRVTLRCSPRSGDLSVYWYQQSLDQGLQFLIQYYNGEERAKGNILERFSAQQFPDLHSELNLSSLELGDSALYFCASSPRGLSTDTQYFGPGTRLTVL.

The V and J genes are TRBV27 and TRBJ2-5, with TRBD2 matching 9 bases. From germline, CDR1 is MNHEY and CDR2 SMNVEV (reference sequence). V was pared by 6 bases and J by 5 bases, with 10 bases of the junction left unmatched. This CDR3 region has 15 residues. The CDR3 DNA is TGTGCCAGCAGAATTTCGGGACTAGCAGCCGAGACCCAGTACTTC. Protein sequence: CASRISGLAAETQYF.

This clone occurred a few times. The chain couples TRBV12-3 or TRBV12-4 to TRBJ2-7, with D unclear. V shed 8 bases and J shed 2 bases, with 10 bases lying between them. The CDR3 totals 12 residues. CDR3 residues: CASRGRAYEQYF. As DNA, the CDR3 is TGTGCCAGCCGCGGCCGGGCCTACGAGCAGTACTTC.

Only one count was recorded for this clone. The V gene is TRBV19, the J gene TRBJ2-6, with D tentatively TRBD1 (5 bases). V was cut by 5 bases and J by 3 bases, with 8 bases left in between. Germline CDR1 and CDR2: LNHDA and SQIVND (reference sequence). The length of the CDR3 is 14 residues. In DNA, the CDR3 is TGTGCCAGTAGTCTACAGGTTGGGGCCAACGTCCTGACTTTC. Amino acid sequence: CASSLQVGANVLTF.

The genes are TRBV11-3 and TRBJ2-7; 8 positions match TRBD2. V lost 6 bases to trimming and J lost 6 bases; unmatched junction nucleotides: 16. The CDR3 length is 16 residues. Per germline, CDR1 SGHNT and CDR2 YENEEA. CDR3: CASSSGTRSTPGEQYF. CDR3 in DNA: TGTGCCAGCAGTTCCGGGACTAGGAGTACCCCCGGCGAGCAGTACTTC.

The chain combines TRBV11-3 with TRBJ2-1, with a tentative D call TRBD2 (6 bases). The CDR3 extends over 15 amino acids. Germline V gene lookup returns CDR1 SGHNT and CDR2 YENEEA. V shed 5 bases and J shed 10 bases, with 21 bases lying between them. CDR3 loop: CASSPRMGGESEQFF. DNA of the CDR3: TGTGCCAGCAGCCCCCGTATGGGAGGAGAATCGGAGCAGTTCTTC. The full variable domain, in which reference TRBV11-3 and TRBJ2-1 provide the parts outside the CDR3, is EAGVVQSPRYKIIEKKQPVAFWCNPISGHNTLYWYLQNLGQGPELLIRYENEEAVDDSQLPKDRFSAERLKGVDSTLKIQPAELGDSAVYLCASSPRMGGESEQFFGPGTRLTVL.

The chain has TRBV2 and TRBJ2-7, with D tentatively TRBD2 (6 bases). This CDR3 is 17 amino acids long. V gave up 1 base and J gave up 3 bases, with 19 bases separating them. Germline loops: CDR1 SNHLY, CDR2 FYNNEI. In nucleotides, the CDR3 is TGTGCCAGCAGTGAAGGACCCCGCGGGACCGCTGTCTACGAGCAGTACTTC. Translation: CASSEGPRGTAVYEQYF.

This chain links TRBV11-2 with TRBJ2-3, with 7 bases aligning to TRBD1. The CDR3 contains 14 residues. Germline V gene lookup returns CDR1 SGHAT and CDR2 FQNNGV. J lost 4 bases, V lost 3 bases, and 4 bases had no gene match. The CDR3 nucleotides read TGTGCCAGCAGCTTCAATGGACAGGCAGATACGCAGTATTTT. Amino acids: CASSFNGQADTQYF.

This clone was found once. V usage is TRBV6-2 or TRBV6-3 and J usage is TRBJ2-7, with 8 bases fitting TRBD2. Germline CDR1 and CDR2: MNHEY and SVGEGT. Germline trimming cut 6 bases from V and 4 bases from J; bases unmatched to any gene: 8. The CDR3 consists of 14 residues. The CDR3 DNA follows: TGTGCCAGCAGCAGTAGCGGGATATGGTACGAGCAGTACTTC. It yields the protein CASSSSGIWYEQYF.

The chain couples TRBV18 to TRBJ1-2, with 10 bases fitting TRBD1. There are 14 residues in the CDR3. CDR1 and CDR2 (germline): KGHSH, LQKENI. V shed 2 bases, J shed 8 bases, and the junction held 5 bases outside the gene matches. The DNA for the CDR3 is TGTGCCAGCTCACCAAGCGGGGACAGGGGAGGCTACACCTTC. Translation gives CASSPSGDRGGYTF.

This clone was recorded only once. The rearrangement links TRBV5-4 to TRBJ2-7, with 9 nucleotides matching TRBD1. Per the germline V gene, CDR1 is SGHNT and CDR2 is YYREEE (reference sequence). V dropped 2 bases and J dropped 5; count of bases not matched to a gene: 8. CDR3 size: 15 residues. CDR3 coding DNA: TGTGCCAGCAGCTTTCCGGGACAGGGTTATCACGAGCAGTACTTC. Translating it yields CASSFPGQGYHEQYF.

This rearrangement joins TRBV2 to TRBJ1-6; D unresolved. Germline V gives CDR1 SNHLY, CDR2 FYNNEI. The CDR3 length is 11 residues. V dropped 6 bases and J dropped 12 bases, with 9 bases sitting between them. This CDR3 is CASRVAGPLHF. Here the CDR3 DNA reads TGTGCCAGCAGAGTGGCTGGACCCCTCCACTTT.

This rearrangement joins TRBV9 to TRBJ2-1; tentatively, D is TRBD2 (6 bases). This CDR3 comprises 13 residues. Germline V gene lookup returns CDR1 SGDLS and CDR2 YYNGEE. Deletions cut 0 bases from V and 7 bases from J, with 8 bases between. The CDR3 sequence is CASSVASANEQFF. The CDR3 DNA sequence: TGTGCCAGCAGCGTAGCTAGCGCTAATGAGCAGTTCTTC.

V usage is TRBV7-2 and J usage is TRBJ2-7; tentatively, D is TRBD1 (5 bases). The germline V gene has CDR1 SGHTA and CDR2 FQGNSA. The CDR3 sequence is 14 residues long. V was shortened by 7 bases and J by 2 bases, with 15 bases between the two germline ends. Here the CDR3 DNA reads TGTGCCAGCAACAACCGCGACAGCCCCTACGAGCAGTACTTC. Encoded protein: CASNNRDSPYEQYF.

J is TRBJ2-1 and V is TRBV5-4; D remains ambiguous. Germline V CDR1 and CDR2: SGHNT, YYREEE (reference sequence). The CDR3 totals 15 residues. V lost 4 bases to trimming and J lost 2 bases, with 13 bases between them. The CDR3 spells CASSLTPLAYNEQFF. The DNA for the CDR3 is TGTGCCAGCAGCCTCACACCTCTGGCCTACAATGAGCAGTTCTTC.

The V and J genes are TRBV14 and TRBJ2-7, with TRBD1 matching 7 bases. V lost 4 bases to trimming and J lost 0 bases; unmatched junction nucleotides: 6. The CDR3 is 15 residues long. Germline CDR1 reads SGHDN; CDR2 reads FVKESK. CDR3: CASSLTGALSYEQYF. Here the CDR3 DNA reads TGTGCCAGCAGCCTAACAGGGGCCCTCTCCTACGAGCAGTACTTC. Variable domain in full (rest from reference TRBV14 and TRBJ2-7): EAGVTQFPSHSVIEKGQTVTLRCDPISGHDNLYWYRRVMGKEIKFLLHFVKESKQDESGMPNNRFLAERTGGTYSTLKVQPAELEDSGVYFCASSLTGALSYEQYFGPGTRLTVT.

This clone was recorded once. The CDR3 DNA sequence: TGTGCCAGTGCCATCGACAGGGGAATGTTAAAGCCCCAGCATTTT. It codes for CASAIDRGMLKPQHF. The chain uses TRBV19 and TRBJ1-5, with 8 bases aligning to TRBD1. CDR1 and CDR2 (germline): LNHDA, SQIVND (reference sequence). The CDR3 extends over 15 amino acids. The junction had 14 bases not matched to a gene; V was cut back by 8 bases and J by 8 bases.

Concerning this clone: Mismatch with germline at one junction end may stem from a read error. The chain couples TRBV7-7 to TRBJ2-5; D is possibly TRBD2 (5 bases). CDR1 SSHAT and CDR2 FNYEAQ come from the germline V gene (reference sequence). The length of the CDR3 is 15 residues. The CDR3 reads CASSLDRGSRETQYF. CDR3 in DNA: TGTGCTAGCAGCTTAGACCGGGGTTCCAGAGAGACCCAGTACTTC. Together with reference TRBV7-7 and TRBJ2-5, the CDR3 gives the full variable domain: GAGVSQSPRYKVTKRGQDVTLRCDPISSHATLYWYQQALGQGPEFLTYFNYEAQPDKSGLPSDRFSAERPEGSISTLTIQRTEQRDSAMYRCASSLDRGSRETQYFGPGTRLLVL.

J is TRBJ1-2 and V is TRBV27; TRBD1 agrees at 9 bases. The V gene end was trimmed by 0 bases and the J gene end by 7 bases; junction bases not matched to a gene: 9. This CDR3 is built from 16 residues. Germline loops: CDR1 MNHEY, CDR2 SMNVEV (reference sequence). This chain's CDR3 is CASSLSPTGTGSGYTF. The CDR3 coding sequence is TGTGCCAGCAGTTTATCCCCCACCGGGACAGGGTCTGGCTACACCTTC.

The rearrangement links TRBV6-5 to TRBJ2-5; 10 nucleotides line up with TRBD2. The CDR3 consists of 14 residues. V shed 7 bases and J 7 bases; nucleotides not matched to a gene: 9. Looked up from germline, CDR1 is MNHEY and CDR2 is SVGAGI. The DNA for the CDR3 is TGTGCCAGCATTAAAACGGGGACTAGCGTGACCCAGTACTTC. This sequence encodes CASIKTGTSVTQYF.

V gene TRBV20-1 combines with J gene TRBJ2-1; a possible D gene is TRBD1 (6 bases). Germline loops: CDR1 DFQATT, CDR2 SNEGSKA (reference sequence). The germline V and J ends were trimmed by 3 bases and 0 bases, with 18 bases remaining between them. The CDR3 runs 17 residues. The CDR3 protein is CSASSVGQGSSYNEQFF. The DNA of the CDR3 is TGCAGTGCTAGTTCGGTAGGGCAGGGGAGCTCCTACAATGAGCAGTTCTTC.

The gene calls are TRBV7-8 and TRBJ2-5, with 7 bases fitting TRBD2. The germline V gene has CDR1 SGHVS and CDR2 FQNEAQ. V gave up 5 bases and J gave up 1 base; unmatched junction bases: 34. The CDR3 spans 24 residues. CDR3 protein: CASSRNPGRAQFFLVFRGQETQYF. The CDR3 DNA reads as TGTGCCAGCAGCCGAAATCCGGGGAGGGCCCAGTTTTTTCTTGTTTTTCGGGGCCAAGAGACCCAGTACTTC.

The DNA of the CDR3 is TGTGCCAGCAGTGACCGACCCCGGGGCTCCTACGAGCAGTACTTC. Its protein is CASSDRPRGSYEQYF. V gene TRBV25-1 combines with J gene TRBJ2-7, with D maybe TRBD2 (5 bases). V was clipped by 3 bases and J by 0 bases, with 12 bases between them. Germline loops: CDR1 MGHDK, CDR2 SYGVNS. There are 15 residues in the CDR3.

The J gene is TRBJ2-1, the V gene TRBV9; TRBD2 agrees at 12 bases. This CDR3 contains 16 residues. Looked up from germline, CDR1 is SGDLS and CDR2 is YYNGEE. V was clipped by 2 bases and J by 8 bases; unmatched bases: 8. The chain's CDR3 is CASSVASGRAGYEQFF. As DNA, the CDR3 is TGTGCCAGCAGCGTGGCTAGCGGGAGGGCGGGCTATGAGCAGTTCTTC.

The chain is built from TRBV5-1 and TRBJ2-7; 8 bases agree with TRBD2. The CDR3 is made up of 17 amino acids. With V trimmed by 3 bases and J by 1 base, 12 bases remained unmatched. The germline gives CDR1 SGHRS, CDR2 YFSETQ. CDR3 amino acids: CASSSGGTVEISYEQYF. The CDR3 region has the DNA TGCGCCAGCAGCTCGGGGGGGACGGTGGAGATTTCCTACGAGCAGTACTTC.

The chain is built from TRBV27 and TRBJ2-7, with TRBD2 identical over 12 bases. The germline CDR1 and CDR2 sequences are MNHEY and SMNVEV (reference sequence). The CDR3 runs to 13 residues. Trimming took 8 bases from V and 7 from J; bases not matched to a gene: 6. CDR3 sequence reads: CASGLAGRVEQYF. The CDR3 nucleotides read TGTGCCAGCGGACTAGCGGGGCGGGTAGAGCAGTACTTC.

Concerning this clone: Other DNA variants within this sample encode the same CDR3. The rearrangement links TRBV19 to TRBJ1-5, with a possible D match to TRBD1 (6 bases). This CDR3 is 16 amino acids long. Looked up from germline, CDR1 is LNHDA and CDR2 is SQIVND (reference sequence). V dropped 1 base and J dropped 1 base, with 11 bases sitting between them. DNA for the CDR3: TGTGCCAGTAGTATAGGGTCCAGGGGAAGCAATCAGCCCCAGCATTTT. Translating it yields CASSIGSRGSNQPQHF.

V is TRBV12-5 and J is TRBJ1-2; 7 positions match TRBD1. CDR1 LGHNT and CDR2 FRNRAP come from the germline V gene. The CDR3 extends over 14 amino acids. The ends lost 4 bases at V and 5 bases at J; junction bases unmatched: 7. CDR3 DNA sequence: TGTGCTAGTGGTTCCATGACAGGGAATTATGGCTACACCTTC. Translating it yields CASGSMTGNYGYTF.

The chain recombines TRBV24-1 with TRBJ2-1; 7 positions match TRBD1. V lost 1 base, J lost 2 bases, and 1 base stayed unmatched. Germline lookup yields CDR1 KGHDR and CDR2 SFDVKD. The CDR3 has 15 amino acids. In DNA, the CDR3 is TGTGCCACCAGTGATTTCGGGACAGCCTACAATGAGCAGTTCTTC. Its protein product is CATSDFGTAYNEQFF.

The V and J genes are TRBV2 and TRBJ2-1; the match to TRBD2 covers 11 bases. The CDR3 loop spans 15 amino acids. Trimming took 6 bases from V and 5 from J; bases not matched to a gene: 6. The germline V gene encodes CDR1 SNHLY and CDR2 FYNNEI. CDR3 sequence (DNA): TGTGCCAGCAGAGCACTAGCGGGGGCTAACAATGAGCAGTTCTTC. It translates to CASRALAGANNEQFF.